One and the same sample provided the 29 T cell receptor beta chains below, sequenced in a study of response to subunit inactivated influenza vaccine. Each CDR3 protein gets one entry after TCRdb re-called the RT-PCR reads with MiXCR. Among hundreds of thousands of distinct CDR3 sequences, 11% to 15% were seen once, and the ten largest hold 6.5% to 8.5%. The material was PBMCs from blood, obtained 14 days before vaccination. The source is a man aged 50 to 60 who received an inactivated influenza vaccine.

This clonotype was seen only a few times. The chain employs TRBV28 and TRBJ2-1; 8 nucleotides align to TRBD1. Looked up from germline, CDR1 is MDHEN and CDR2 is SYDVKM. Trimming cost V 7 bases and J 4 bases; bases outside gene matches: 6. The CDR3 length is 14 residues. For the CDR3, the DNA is TGTGCCAGCACCACGGGACAGGTATACAATGAGCAGTTCTTC. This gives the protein CASTTGQVYNEQFF.

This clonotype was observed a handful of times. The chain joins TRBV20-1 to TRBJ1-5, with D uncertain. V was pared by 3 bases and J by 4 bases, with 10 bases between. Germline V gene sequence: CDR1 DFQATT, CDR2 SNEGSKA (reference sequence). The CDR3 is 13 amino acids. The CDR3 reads CSASPPGNQPQHF. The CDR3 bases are TGCAGTGCTAGTCCCCCCGGGAATCAGCCCCAGCATTTT.

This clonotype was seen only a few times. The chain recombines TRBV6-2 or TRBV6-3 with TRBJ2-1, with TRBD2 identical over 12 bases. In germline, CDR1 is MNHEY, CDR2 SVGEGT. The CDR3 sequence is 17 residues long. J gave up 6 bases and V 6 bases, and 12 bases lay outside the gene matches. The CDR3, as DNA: TGTGCCAGCAGAGTACTAGCGGGAGGCCACCACAGCAATGAGCAGTTCTTC. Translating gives CASRVLAGGHHSNEQFF.

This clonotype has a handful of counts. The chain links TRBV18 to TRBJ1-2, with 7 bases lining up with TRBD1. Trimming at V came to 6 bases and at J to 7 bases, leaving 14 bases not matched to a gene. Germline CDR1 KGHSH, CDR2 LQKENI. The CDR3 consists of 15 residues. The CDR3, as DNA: TGTGCCAGCTCCCAAGGAAACCAGGGGGTTAGTGGCTACACCTTC. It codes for CASSQGNQGVSGYTF.

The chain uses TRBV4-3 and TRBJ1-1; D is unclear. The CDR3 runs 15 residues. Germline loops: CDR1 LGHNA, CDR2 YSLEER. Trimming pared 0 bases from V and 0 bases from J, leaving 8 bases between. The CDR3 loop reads CASSQELQLNTEAFF. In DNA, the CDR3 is TGCGCCAGCAGCCAAGAATTGCAGTTGAACACTGAAGCTTTCTTT.

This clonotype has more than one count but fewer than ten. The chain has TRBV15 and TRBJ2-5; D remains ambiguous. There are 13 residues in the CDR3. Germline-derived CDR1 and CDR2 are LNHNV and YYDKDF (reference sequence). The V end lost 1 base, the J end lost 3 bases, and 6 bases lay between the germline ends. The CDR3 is CATSRVDEETQYF. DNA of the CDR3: TGTGCCACCAGCAGAGTGGACGAAGAGACCCAGTACTTC. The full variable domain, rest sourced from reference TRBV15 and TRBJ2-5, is DAMVIQNPRYQVTQFGKPVTLSCSQTLNHNVMYWYQQKSSQAPKLLFHYYDKDFNNEADTPDNFQSRRPNTSFCFLDIRSPGLGDTAMYLCATSRVDEETQYFGPGTRLLVL.

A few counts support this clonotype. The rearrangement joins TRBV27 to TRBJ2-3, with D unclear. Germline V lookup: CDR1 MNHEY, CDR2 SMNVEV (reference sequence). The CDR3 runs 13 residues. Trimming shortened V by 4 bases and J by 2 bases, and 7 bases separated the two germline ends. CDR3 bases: TGTGCCAGCAGTTATATCGACACAGATACGCAGTATTTT. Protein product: CASSYIDTDTQYF.

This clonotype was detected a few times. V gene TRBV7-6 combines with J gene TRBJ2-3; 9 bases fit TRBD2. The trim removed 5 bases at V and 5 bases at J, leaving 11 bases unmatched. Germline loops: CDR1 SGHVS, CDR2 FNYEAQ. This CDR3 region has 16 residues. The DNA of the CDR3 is TGTGCCAGCAGCCTCCAGGGACTAGCAATAAGAGATACGCAGTATTTT. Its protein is CASSLQGLAIRDTQYF. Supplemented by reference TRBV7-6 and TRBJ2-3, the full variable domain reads GAGVSQSPRYKVTKRGQDVALRCDPISGHVSLYWYRQALGQGPEFLTYFNYEAQQDKSGLPNDRFSAERPEGSISTLTIQRTEQRDSAMYRCASSLQGLAIRDTQYFGPGTRLTVL.

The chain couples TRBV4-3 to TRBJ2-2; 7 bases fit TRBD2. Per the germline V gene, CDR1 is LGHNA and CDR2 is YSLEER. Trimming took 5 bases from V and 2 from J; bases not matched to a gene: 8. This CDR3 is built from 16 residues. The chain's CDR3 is CASSAQGGRNTGELFF. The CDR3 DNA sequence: TGCGCCAGCAGCGCCCAGGGCGGGAGAAACACCGGGGAGCTGTTTTTT.

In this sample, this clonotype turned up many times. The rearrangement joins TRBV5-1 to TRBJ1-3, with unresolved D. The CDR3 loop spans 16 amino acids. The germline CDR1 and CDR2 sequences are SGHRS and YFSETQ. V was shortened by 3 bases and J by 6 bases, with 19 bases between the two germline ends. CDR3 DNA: TGCGCCAGCAGCTACGACTTGGGTACCCTACCAAACACCATATATTTT. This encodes CASSYDLGTLPNTIYF.

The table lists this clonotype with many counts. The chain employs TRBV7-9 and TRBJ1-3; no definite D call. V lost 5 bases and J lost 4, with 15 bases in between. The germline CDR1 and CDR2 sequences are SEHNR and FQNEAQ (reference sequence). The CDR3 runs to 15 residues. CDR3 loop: CASSPPLRSGNTIYF. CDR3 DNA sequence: TGTGCCAGCAGCCCCCCGTTGAGGTCGGGAAACACCATATATTTT.

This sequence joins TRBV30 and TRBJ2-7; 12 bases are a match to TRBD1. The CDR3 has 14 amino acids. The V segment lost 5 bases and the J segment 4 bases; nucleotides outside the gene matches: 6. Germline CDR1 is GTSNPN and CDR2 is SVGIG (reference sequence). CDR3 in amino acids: CAWQPGQGAYEQYF. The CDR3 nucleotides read TGTGCCTGGCAACCGGGACAGGGGGCTTACGAGCAGTACTTC.

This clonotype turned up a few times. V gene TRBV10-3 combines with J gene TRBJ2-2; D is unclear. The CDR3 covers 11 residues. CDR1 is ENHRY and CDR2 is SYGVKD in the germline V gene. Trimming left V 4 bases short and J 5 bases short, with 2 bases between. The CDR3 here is CAISGTGELFF. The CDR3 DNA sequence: TGTGCCATCAGTGGAACCGGGGAGCTGTTTTTT.

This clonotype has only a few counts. Written as DNA, the CDR3 is TGTGCCAGCAGCAATTCCCCTATAGGGGGTCGCTACAATGAGCAGTTCTTC. The encoded protein is CASSNSPIGGRYNEQFF. The rearrangement links TRBV3-1 to TRBJ2-1; D is perhaps TRBD1 (6 bases). V lost 5 bases to trimming and J lost 3 bases, with 20 bases between them. Germline CDR1 reads LGHDT; CDR2 reads YNNKEL (reference sequence). This CDR3 region has 17 residues.

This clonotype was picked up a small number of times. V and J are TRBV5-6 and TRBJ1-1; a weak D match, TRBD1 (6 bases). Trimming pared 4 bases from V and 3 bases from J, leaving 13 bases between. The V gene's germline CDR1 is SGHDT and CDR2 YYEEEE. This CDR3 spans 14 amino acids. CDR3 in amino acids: CASSEYRVDTEAFF. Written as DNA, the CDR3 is TGTGCCAGCAGCGAATACAGGGTAGACACTGAAGCTTTCTTT.

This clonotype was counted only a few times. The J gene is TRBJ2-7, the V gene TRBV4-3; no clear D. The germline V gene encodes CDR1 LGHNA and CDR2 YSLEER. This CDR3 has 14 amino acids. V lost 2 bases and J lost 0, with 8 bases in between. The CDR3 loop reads CASSQITFSYEQYF. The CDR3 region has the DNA TGCGCCAGCAGCCAAATCACTTTCTCCTACGAGCAGTACTTC.

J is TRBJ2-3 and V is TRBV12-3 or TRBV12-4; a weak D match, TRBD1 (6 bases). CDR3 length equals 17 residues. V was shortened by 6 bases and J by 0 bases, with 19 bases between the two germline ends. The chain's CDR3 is CASRFRGQTISTDTQYF. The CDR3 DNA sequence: TGTGCCAGCAGGTTCCGTGGACAGACTATAAGCACAGATACGCAGTATTTT.

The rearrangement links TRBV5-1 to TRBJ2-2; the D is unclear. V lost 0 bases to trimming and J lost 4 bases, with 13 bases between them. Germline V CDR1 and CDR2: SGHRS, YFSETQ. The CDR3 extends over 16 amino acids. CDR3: CASSLGGLHSTGELFF. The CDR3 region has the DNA TGCGCCAGCAGCTTGGGTGGCCTTCACTCCACCGGGGAGCTGTTTTTT.

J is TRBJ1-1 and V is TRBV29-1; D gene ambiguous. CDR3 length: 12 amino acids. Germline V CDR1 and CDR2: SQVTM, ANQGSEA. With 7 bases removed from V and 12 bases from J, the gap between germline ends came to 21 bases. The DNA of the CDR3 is TGCAGCGCCGAGATATTGGTTGGTATAACTTTCTTT. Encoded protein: CSAEILVGITFF.

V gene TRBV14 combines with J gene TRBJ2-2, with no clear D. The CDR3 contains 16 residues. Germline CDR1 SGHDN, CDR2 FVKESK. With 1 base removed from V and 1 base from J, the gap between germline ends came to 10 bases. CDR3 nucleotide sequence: TGTGCCAGCAGCCAAGTTCACAGCCTGAACACCGGGGAGCTGTTTTTT. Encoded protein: CASSQVHSLNTGELFF.

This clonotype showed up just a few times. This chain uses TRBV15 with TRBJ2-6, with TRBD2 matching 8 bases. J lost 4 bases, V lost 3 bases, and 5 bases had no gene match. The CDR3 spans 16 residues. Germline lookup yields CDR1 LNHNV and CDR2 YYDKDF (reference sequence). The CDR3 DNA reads TGTGCCACCAGCAGCGGGGGGGCGAGAGGGGCCAACGTCCTGACTTTC. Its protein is CATSSGGARGANVLTF.

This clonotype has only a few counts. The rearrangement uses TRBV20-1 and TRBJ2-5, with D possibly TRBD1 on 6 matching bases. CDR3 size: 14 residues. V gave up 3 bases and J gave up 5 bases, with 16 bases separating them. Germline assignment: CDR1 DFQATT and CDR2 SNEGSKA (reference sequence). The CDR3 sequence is CSASPRGRRETQYF. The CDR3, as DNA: TGCAGTGCTAGTCCCAGGGGTCGAAGGGAGACCCAGTACTTC.

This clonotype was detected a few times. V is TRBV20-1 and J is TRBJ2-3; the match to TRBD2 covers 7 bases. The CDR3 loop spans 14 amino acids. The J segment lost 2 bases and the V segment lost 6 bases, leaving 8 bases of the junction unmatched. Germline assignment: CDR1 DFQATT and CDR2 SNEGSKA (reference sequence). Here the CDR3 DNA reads TGCAGTGCAAAGCTAGCGGACCACACAGATACGCAGTATTTT. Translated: CSAKLADHTDTQYF.

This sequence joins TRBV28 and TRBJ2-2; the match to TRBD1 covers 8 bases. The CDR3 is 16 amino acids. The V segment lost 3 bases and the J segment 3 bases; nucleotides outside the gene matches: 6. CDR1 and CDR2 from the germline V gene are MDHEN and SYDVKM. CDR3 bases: TGTGCCAGCAGTTTCGGACAGGGTAGGGACACCGGGGAGCTGTTTTTT. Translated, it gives CASSFGQGRDTGELFF.

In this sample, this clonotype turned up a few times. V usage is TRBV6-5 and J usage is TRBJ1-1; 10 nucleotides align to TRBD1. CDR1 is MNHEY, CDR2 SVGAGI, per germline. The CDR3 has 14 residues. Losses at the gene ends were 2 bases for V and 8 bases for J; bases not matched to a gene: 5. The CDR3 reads CASSYGTGVFEAFF. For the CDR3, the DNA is TGTGCCAGCAGTTACGGGACAGGGGTATTCGAAGCTTTCTTT.

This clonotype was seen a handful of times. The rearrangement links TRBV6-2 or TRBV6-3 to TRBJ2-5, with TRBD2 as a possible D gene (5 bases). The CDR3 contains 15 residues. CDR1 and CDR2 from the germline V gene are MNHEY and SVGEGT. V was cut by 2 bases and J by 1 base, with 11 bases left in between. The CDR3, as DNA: TGTGCCAGCAGTTACCCTCTAGCTTTCCAAGAGACCCAGTACTTC. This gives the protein CASSYPLAFQETQYF.

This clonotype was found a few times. The CDR3 sequence is CASSLQGLANEKLFF. In DNA, the CDR3 is TGTGCCAGCAGTTTACAGGGGTTGGCTAATGAAAAACTGTTTTTT. The chain combines TRBV12-3 or TRBV12-4 with TRBJ1-4; D is perhaps TRBD1 (6 bases). The V and J ends lost 2 bases and 3 bases respectively, with 10 bases between them. This CDR3 comprises 15 residues.

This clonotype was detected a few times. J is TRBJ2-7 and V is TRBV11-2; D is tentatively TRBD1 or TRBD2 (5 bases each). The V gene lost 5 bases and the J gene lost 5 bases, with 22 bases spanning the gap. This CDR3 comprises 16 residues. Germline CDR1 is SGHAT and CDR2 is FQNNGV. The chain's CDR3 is CASSPLSGTGSHEQYF. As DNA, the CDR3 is TGTGCCAGCAGCCCTCTGTCCGGGACGGGGAGCCACGAGCAGTACTTC.

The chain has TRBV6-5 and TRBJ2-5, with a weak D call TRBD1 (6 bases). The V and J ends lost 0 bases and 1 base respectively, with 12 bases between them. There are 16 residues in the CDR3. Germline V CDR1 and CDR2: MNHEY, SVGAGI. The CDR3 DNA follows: TGTGCCAGCAGTTACTCTGCCAGGGGTCCCCAAGAGACCCAGTACTTC. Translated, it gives CASSYSARGPQETQYF.